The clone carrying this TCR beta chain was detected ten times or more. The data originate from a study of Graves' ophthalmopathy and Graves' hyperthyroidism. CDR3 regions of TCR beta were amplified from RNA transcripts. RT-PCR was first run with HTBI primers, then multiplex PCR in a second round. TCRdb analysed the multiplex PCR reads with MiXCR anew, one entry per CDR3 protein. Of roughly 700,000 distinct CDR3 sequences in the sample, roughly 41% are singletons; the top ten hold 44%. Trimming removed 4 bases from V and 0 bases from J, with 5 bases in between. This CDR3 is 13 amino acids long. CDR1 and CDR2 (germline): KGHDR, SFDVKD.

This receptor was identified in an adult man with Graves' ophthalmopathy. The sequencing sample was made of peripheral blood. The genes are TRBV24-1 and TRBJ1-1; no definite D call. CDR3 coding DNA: TGTGCCACCAGTGACCCCCTGAACACTGAAGCTTTCTTT. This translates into CATSDPLNTEAFF.